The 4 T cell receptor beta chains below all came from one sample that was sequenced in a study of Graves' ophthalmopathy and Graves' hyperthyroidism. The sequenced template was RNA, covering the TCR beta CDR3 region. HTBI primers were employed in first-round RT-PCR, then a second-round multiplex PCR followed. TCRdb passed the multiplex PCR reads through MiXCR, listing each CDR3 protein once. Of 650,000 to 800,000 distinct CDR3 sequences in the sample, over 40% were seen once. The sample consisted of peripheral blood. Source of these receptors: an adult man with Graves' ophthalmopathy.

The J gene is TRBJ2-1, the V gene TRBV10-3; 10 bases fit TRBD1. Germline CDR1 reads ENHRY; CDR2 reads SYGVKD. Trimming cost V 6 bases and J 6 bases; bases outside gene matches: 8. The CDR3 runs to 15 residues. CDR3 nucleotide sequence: TGTGCCATCAGGTCCGGGACAGGGGTGCGCAATGAGCAGTTCTTC. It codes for CAIRSGTGVRNEQFF.

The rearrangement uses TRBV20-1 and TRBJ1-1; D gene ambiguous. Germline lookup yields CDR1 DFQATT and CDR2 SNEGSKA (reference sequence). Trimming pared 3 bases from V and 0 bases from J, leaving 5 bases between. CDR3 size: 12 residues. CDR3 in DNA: TGCAGTGCTAGGGGGATGAACACTGAAGCTTTCTTT. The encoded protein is CSARGMNTEAFF.

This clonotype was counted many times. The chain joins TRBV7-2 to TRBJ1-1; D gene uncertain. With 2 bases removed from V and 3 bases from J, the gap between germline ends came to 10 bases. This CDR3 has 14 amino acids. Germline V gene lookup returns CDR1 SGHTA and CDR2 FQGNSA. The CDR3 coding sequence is TGTGCCAGCAGCTTATTCCAGGCACACACTGAAGCTTTCTTT. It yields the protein CASSLFQAHTEAFF.

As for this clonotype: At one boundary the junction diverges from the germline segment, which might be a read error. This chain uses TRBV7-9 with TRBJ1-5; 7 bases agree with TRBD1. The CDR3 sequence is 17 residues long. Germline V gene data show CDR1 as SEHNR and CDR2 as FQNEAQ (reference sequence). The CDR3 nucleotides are TGTGCCAGCAGCTTAGGACAGGGAAGGGTGGCCAATCAGCCCCTGCATTTT. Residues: CASSLGQGRVANQPLHF.